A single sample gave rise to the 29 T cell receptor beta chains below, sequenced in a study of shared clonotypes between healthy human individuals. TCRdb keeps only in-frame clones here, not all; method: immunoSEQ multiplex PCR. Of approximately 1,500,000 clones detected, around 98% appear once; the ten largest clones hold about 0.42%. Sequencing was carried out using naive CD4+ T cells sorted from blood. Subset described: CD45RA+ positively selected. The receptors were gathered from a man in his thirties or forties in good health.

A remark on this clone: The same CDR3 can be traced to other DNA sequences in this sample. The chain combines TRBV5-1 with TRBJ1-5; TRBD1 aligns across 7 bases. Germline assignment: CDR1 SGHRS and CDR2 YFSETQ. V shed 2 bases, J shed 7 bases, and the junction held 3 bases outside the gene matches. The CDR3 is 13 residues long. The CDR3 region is CASSFTGDQPQHF. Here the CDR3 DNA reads TGCGCCAGCAGCTTTACAGGGGACCAGCCCCAGCATTTT.

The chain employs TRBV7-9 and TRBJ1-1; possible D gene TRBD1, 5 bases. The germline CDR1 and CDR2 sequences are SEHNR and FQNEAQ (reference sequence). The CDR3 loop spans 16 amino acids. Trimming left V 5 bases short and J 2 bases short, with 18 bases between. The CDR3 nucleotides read TGTGCCAGCAGCCTTGAAATGGGACCGCTCAACACTGAAGCTTTCTTT. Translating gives CASSLEMGPLNTEAFF. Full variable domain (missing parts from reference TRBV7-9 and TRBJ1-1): DTGVSQNPRHKITKRGQNVTFRCDPISEHNRLYWYRQTLGQGPEFLTYFQNEAQLEKSRLLSDRFSAERPKGSFSTLEIQRTEQGDSAMYLCASSLEMGPLNTEAFFGQGTRLTVV.

CDR3 sequence: CASSIASGLPTAEQYF. Here the CDR3 DNA reads TGTGCCAGTAGTATAGCCTCGGGACTCCCAACGGCCGAGCAGTACTTC. V usage is TRBV19 and J usage is TRBJ2-7, with D possibly being TRBD2 (6 bases). The V and J ends lost 1 base and 6 bases respectively, with 19 bases between them. CDR1 is LNHDA and CDR2 is SQIVND in the germline V gene (reference sequence). The CDR3 has 16 residues.

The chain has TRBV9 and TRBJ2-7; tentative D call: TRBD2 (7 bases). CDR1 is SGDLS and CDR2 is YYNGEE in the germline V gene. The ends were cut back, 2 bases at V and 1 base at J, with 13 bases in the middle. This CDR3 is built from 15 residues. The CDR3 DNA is TGTGCCAGCAGCGTCCCGGGGGGCCCTTCCTACGAGCAGTACTTC. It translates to CASSVPGGPSYEQYF.

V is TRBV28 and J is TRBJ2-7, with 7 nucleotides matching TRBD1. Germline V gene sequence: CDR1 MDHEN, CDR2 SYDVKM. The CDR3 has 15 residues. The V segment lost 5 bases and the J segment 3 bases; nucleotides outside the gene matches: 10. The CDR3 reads CASSTPRDSDYEQYF. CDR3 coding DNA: TGTGCCAGCAGTACCCCCCGGGACAGCGACTACGAGCAGTACTTC.

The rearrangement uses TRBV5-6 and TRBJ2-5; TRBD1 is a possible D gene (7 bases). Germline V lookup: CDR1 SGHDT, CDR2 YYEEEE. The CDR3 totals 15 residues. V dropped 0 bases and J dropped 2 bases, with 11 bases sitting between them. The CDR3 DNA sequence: TGTGCCAGCAGCTTGGTGGCAGGGGGGCAAGAGACCCAGTACTTC. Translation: CASSLVAGGQETQYF. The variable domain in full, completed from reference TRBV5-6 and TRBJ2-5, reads DAGVTQSPTHLIKTRGQQVTLRCSPKSGHDTVSWYQQALGQGPQFIFQYYEEEERQRGNFPDRFSGHQFPNYSSELNVNALLLGDSALYLCASSLVAGGQETQYFGPGTRLLVL.

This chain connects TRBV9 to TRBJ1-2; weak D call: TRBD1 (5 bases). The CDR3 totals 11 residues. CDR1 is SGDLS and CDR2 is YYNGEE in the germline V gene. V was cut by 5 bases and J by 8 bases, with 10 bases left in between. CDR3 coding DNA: TGTGCCAGCAGTCGGGACGCCGGCTACACCTTC. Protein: CASSRDAGYTF.

CDR3 sequence (DNA): TGCGCCAGCAGCCCCTGGGGGGAGACCCAGTACTTC. This sequence encodes CASSPWGETQYF. The V call is TRBV5-1, the J call TRBJ2-5; tentatively, D is TRBD1 or TRBD2 (5 bases each). The V and J ends lost 4 bases and 5 bases respectively, with 9 bases between them. CDR3 length equals 12 residues. Germline assignment: CDR1 SGHRS and CDR2 YFSETQ.

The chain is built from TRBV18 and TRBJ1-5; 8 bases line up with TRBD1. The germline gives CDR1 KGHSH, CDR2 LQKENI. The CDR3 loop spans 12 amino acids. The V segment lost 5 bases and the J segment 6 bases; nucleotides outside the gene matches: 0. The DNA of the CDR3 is TGTGCCAGCTCAGGGACAGGTCAGCCCCAGCATTTT. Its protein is CASSGTGQPQHF.

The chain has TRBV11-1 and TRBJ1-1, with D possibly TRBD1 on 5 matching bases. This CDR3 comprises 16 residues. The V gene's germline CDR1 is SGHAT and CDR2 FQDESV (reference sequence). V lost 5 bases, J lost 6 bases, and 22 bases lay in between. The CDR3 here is CASSPYLGTLGAEAFF. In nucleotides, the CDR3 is TGTGCCAGCAGCCCTTACCTTGGGACTTTGGGGGCTGAAGCTTTCTTT.

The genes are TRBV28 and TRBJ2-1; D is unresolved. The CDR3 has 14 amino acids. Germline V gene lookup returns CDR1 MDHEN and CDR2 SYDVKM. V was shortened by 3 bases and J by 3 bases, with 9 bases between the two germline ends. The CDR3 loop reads CASSFGAFYNEQFF. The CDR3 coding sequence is TGTGCCAGCAGTTTCGGCGCCTTCTACAATGAGCAGTTCTTC.

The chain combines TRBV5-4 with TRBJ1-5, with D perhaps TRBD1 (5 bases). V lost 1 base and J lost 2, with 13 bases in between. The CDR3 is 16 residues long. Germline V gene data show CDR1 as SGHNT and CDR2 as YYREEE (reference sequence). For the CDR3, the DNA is TGTGCCAGCAGCTTGTACCCCGACAGCCGCAATCAGCCCCAGCATTTT. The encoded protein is CASSLYPDSRNQPQHF.

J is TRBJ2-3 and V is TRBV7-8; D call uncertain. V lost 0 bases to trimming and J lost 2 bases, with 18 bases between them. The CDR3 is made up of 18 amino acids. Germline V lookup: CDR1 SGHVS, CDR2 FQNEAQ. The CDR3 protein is CASSLAVVGGSYTDTQYF. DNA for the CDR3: TGTGCCAGCAGCTTAGCGGTGGTTGGCGGCAGTTACACAGATACGCAGTATTTT. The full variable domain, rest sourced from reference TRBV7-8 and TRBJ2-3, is GAGVSQSPRYKVAKRGQDVALRCDPISGHVSLFWYQQALGQGPEFLTYFQNEAQLDKSGLPSDRFFAERPEGSVSTLKIQRTQQEDSAVYLCASSLAVVGGSYTDTQYFGPGTRLTVL.

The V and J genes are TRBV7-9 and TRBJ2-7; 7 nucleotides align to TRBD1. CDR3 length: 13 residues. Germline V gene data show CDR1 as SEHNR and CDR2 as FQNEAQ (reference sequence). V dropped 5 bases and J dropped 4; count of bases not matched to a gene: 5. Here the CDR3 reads CASSPGQMYEQYF. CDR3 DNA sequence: TGTGCCAGCAGCCCGGGACAGATGTACGAGCAGTACTTC.

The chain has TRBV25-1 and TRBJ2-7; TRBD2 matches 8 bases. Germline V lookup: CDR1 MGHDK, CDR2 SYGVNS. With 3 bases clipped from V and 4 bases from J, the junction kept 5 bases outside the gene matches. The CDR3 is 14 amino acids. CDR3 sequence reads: CASSDISGTYEQYF. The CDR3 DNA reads TGTGCCAGCAGTGATATTAGCGGGACGTACGAGCAGTACTTC.

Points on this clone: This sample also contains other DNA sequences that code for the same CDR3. The CDR3 loop reads CASSLLPGQDYEQYF. The CDR3 DNA follows: TGTGCCAGCAGCTTATTACCGGGACAGGATTACGAGCAGTACTTC. The rearrangement uses TRBV11-2 and TRBJ2-7; TRBD1 matches at 8 bases. The germline V gene has CDR1 SGHAT and CDR2 FQNNGV. The V gene end was trimmed by 2 bases and the J gene end by 4 bases; junction bases not matched to a gene: 7. This CDR3 has 15 amino acids.

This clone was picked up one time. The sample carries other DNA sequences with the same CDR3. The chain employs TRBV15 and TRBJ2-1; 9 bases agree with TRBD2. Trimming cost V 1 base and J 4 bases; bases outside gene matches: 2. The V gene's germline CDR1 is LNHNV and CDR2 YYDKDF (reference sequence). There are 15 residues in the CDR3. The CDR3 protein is CATSRGSGSYNEQFF. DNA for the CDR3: TGTGCCACCAGCAGAGGTAGCGGGAGTTACAATGAGCAGTTCTTC.

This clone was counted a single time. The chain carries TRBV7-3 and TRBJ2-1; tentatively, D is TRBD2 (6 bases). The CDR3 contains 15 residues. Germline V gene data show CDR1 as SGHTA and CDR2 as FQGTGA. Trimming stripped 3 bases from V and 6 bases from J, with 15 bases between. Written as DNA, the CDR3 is TGTGCCAGCAGCTTCGGGGGAGCCAGCCTCAATGAGCAGTTCTTC. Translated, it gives CASSFGGASLNEQFF.

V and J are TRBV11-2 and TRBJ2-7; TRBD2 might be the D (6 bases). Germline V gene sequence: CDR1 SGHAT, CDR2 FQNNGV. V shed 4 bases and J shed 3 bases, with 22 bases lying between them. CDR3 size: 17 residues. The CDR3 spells CASSWGVLGLGDYEQYF. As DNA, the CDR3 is TGTGCCAGCAGCTGGGGGGTATTAGGGTTGGGAGACTACGAGCAGTACTTC.

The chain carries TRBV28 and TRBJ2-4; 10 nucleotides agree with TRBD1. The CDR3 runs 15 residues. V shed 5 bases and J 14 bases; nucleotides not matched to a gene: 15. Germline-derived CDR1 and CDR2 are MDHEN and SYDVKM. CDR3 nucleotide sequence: TGTGCCAGCAGTCCCTCAGACAGGGGGCGGGAATCAGAGTACTTC. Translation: CASSPSDRGRESEYF.

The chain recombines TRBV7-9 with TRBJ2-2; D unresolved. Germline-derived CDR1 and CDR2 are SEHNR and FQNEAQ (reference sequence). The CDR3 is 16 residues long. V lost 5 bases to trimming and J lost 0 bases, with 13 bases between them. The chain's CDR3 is CASSESADTNTGELFF. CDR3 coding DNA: TGTGCCAGCAGCGAAAGTGCGGATACGAACACCGGGGAGCTGTTTTTT.

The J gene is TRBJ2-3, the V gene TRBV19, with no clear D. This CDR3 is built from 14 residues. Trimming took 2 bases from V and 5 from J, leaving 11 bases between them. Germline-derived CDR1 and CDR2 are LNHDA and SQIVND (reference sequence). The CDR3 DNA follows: TGTGCCAGTAGTATAAGAGGTCCAGGAGATACGCAGTATTTT. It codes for CASSIRGPGDTQYF. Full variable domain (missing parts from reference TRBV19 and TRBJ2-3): DGGITQSPKYLFRKEGQNVTLSCEQNLNHDAMYWYRQDPGQGLRLIYYSQIVNDFQKGDIAEGYSVSREKKESFPLTVTSAQKNPTAFYLCASSIRGPGDTQYFGPGTRLTVL.

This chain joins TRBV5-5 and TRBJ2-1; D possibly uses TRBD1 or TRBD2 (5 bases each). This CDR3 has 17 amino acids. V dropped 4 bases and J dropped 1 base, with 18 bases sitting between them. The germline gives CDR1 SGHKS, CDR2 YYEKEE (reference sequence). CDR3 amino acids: CASSPIGGVISYNEQFF. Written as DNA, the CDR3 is TGTGCCAGCAGCCCAATTGGGGGAGTAATTTCCTACAATGAGCAGTTCTTC.

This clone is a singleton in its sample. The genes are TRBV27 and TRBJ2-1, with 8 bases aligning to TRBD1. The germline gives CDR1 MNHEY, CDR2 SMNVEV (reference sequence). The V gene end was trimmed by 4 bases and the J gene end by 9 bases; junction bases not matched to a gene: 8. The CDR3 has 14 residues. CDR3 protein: CASSSPGQGAEQFF. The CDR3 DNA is TGTGCCAGCAGTTCACCCGGTCAGGGGGCTGAGCAGTTCTTC.

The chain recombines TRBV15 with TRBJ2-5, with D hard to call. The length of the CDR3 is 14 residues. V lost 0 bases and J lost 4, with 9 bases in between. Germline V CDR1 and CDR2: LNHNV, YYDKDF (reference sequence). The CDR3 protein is CATSREPAGETQYF. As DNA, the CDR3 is TGTGCCACCAGCAGAGAACCAGCAGGAGAGACCCAGTACTTC.

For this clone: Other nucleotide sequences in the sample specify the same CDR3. This chain's CDR3 is CASSPPNQPQHF. In DNA, the CDR3 is TGTGCCAGCTCACCGCCCAATCAGCCCCAGCATTTT. The J gene is TRBJ1-5, the V gene TRBV18, with unresolved D. Trimming removed 3 bases from V and 3 bases from J, with 3 bases in between. The CDR3 length is 12 residues. Germline V CDR1 and CDR2: KGHSH, LQKENI. Filled out from reference TRBV18 and TRBJ1-5, the complete variable domain reads NAGVMQNPRHLVRRRGQEARLRCSPMKGHSHVYWYRQLPEEGLKFMVYLQKENIIDESGMPKERFSAEFPKEGPSILRIQQVVRGDSAAYFCASSPPNQPQHFGDGTRLSIL.

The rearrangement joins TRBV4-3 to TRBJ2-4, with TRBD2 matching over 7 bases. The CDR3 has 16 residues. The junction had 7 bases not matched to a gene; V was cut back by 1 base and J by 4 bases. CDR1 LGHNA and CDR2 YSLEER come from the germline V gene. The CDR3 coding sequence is TGCGCCAGCAGCCAAGTCGGGAGGCCCGAAAAAAACATTCAGTACTTC. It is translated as CASSQVGRPEKNIQYF.

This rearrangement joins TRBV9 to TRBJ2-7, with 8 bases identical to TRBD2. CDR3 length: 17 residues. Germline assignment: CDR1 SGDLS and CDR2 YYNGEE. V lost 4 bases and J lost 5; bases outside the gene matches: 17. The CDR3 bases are TGTGCCAGCAGCCCCGACGGAAGGAGCGGGAGAATCGACGAGCAGTACTTC. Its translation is CASSPDGRSGRIDEQYF.

This chain's CDR3 is CASSLKLAGTSYNEQFF. CDR3 nucleotides: TGTGCCAGCTCACTAAAATTAGCGGGGACCTCCTACAATGAGCAGTTCTTC. V is TRBV18 and J is TRBJ2-1; 8 bases agree with TRBD2. The junction had 8 bases not matched to a gene; V was cut back by 4 bases and J by 0 bases. This CDR3 is 17 amino acids long. CDR1 KGHSH and CDR2 LQKENI come from the germline V gene. Full variable domain (rest looked up from reference TRBV18 and TRBJ2-1): NAGVMQNPRHLVRRRGQEARLRCSPMKGHSHVYWYRQLPEEGLKFMVYLQKENIIDESGMPKERFSAEFPKEGPSILRIQQVVRGDSAAYFCASSLKLAGTSYNEQFFGPGTRLTVL.